The clone carrying this T cell receptor beta chain turned up a few times. What it recognizes is unknown. V lost 1 base to trimming and J lost 2 bases, with 20 bases between them. Germline CDR1 is SGHVS and CDR2 is FQNEAQ. CDR3 length: 18 residues. Via MiXCR, TCRdb re-called the RT-PCR reads, giving one row per CDR3 protein. The sample contains approximately 730,000 distinct CDR3 sequences, approximately 13% of which appear only once. This specimen belongs to a study of response to subunit inactivated influenza vaccine. Overall study findings and caveats: Researchers suggested that each seasonal influenza vaccination recruits few new T cells.

The sample consisted of PBMCs from blood, taken 14 to 15 days before vaccination. The sequence was obtained from a man aged 50 to 60 who received an inactivated influenza vaccine. The chain links TRBV7-8 to TRBJ2-5; the D call may be TRBD1 or TRBD2 (5 bases each). The CDR3, as DNA: TGTGCCAGCAGCTTAGGGGTCCGGGGCCCGGTTCGTCAAGAGACCCAGTACTTC. Its translation: CASSLGVRGPVRQETQYF.